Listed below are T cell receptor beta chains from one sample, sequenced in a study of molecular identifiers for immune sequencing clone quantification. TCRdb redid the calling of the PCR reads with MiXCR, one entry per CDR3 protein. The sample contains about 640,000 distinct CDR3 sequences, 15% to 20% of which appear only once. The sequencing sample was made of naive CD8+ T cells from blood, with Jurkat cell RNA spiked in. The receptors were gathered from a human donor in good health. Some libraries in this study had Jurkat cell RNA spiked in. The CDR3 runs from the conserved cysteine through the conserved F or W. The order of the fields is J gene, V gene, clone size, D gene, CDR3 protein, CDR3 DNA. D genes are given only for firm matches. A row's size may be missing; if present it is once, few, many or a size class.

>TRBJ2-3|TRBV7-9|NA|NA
CASSPYTGRTDTQYF
TGTGCCAGCAGCCCGTATACAGGCAGGACAGATACGCAGTATTTT
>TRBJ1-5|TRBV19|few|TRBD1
CAVSGTAYSNQPQHF
TGTGCCGTTAGTGGGACAGCGTATAGCAATCAGCCCCAGCATTTT
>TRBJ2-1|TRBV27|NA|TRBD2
CASSPLAGGPTHNEQFF
TGTGCCAGCAGTCCCCTGGCGGGAGGGCCCACCCACAATGAGCAGTTCTTC
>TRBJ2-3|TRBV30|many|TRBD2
CAHSGTRSTDTQYF
TGTGCCCATTCCGGGACTAGAAGCACAGATACGCAGTATTTT
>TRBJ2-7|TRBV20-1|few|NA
CSARGLGVEQYF
TGCAGTGCTAGGGGACTGGGGGTCGAGCAGTACTTC
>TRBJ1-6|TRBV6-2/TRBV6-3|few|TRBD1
CASSYDRDSTYNSPLHF
TGTGCCAGCAGTTACGACCGGGACAGCACCTATAATTCACCCCTCCACTTT
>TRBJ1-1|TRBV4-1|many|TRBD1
CASSQTGGWTEAFF
TGCGCCAGCAGCCAGACAGGGGGCTGGACTGAAGCTTTCTTT
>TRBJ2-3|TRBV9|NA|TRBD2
CASSGHPGLASSTDTQYF
TGTGCCAGCAGCGGCCATCCGGGACTAGCGAGTAGCACAGATACGCAGTATTTT
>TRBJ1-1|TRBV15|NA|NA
CATSTSPDSHTEAFF
TGTGCCACCAGCACCTCGCCCGACAGTCACACTGAAGCTTTCTTT
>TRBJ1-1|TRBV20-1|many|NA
CSARDLQQARNTEAFF
TGCAGTGCTAGAGATCTGCAGCAGGCCCGGAACACTGAAGCTTTCTTT
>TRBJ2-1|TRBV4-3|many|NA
CASSQDEGSFNEQFF
TGCGCCAGCAGCCAGGATGAGGGGTCCTTTAATGAGCAGTTCTTC
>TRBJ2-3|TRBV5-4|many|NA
CASSLDGSDTDTQYF
TGTGCCAGCAGCTTGGACGGGAGTGACACAGATACGCAGTATTTT
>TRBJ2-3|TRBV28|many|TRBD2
CASVRGRGLADTQYF
TGTGCCAGTGTCCGTGGGAGGGGCCTCGCAGATACGCAGTATTTT
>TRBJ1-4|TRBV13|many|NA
CASTKDRTNEKLFF
TGTGCCAGCACAAAGGACAGAACTAATGAAAAACTGTTTTTT
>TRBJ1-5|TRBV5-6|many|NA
CASSLSGAQPQHF
TGTGCCAGCAGCTTATCAGGTGCTCAGCCCCAGCATTTT
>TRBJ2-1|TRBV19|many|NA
CASSRAPEQFF
TGTGCCAGTAGCCGGGCCCCAGAGCAGTTCTTC
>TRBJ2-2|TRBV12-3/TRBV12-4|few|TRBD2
CASISGTSTGELFF
TGTGCCAGCATCTCCGGGACTAGCACCGGGGAGCTGTTTTTT
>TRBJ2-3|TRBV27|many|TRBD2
CASSPVLAISTDTQYF
TGTGCCAGCAGTCCCGTACTAGCGATTAGCACAGATACGCAGTATTTT
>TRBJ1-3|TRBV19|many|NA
CASSTGPTSSGNTIYF
TGTGCCAGTAGTACAGGACCAACGAGCTCTGGAAACACCATATATTTT
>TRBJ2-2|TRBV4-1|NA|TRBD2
CASSQAGGGGSGELFF
TGCGCCAGCAGCCAAGCTGGCGGGGGGGGCAGCGGGGAGCTGTTTTTT
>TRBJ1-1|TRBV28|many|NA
CASMGTEAFF
TGTGCCAGCATGGGCACTGAAGCTTTCTTT
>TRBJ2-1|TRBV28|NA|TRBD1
CASSLDRESPYNEQFF
TGTGCCAGCAGTTTAGACAGGGAGTCCCCCTACAATGAGCAGTTCTTC
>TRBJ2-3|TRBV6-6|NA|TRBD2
CASSYSEVAGGSTDTQYF
TGTGCCAGCAGTTACTCGGAGGTAGCGGGGGGGAGCACAGATACGCAGTATTTT
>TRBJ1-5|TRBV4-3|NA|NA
CASSQEQQQPQHF
TGCGCCAGCAGCCAAGAGCAGCAACAGCCCCAGCATTTT
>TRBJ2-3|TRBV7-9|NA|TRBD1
CASSHPQQGAADTQYF
TGTGCCAGCAGCCACCCCCAGCAGGGGGCCGCAGATACGCAGTATTTT
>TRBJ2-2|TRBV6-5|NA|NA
CASSYSFGELFF
TGTGCCAGCAGTTACTCGTTCGGGGAGCTGTTTTTT
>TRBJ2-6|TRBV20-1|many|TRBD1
CSALTGAPNVLTF
TGCAGTGCACTTACAGGGGCGCCCAACGTCCTGACTTTC
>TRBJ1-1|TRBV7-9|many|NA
CASSLAADEAFF
TGTGCCAGCAGCTTAGCGGCGGATGAAGCTTTCTTT
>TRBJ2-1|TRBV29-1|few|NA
CSVGGEQFF
TGCAGCGTGGGAGGTGAGCAGTTCTTC
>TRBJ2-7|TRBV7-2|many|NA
CASSSIIQGKEQYF
TGTGCCAGCAGCTCGATAATACAGGGTAAAGAGCAGTACTTC
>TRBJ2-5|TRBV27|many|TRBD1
CASSQGWTGDGETQYF
TGTGCCAGCAGTCAAGGCTGGACAGGGGACGGGGAGACCCAGTACTTC
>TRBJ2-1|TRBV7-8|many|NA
CASSLVSGPKTYNEQFF
TGTGCCAGCAGCTTAGTCAGCGGGCCTAAAACCTACAATGAGCAGTTCTTC
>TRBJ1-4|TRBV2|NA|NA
CASRARGGNEKLFF
TGTGCCAGCAGGGCCCGGGGAGGTAATGAAAAACTGTTTTTT
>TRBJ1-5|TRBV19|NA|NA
CASNTGPLPQHF
TGTGCCAGTAACACAGGTCCTTTGCCCCAGCATTTT
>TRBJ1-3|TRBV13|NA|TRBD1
CASSPGTGDTGNTIYF
TGTGCCAGCAGCCCTGGGACAGGGGATACTGGAAACACCATATATTTT
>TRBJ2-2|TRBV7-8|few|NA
CASSLERDTFDTGELFF
TGTGCCAGCAGCTTAGAAAGAGACACCTTCGACACCGGGGAGCTGTTTTTT
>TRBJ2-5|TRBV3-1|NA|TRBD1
CVSSGQGEEETQYF
TGTGTCAGCAGCGGACAGGGGGAAGAAGAGACCCAGTACTTC
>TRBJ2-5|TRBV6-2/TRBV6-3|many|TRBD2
CASSYSPWVAGEEETQYF
TGTGCCAGCAGTTACTCTCCCTGGGTAGCGGGAGAAGAAGAGACCCAGTACTTC
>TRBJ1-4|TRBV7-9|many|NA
CASSSHSMGQPRSTNEKLFF
TGTGCCAGCAGCTCACATTCCATGGGGCAGCCGAGATCAACTAATGAAAAACTGTTTTTT
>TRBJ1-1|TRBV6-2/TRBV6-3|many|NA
CASSYRIDDPTEAFF
TGTGCCAGCAGTTACCGGATAGATGACCCCACTGAAGCTTTCTTT
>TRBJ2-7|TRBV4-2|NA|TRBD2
CASSQARLKGLAGLDYEQYF
TGTGCCAGCAGCCAAGCTAGACTAAAGGGGCTAGCGGGGTTAGACTACGAGCAGTACTTC
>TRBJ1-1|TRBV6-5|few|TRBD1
CATGTGNPTEAFF
TGTGCCACCGGGACAGGAAACCCCACTGAAGCTTTCTTT
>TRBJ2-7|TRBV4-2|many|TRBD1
CASSHRDRGTYEQYF
TGTGCCAGCAGCCACCGGGACAGGGGGACCTACGAGCAGTACTTC
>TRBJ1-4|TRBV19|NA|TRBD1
CASQDRANEKLFF
TGTGCCAGCCAGGACAGGGCTAATGAAAAACTGTTTTTT
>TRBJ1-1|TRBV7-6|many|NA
CASSSTKNTEAFF
TGTGCCAGCAGCTCTACGAAGAACACTGAAGCTTTCTTT
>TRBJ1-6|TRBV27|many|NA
CASSFDSLGLSPLHF
TGTGCCAGCAGTTTTGATTCCCTGGGGCTTTCACCCCTCCACTTT
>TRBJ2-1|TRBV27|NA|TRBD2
CASSFNQLAGGFYNEQFF
TGTGCCAGCAGTTTCAATCAGCTAGCGGGGGGTTTCTACAATGAGCAGTTCTTC